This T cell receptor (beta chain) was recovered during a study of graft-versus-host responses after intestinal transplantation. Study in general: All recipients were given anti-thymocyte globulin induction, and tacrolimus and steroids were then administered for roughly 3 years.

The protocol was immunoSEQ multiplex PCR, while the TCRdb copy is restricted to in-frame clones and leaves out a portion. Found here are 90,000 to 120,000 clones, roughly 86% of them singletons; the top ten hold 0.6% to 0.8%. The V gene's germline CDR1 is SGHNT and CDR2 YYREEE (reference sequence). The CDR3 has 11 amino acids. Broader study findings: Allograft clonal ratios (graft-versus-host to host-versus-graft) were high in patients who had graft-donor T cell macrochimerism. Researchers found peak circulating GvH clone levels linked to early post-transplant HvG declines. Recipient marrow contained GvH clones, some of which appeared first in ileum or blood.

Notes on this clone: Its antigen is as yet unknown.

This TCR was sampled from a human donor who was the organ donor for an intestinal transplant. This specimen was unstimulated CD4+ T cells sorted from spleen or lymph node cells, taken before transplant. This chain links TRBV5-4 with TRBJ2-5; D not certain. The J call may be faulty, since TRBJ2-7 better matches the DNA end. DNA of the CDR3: TGTGCCAGCAGCTCATCCTACGAGCAGTACTTC. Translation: CASSSSYEQYF.